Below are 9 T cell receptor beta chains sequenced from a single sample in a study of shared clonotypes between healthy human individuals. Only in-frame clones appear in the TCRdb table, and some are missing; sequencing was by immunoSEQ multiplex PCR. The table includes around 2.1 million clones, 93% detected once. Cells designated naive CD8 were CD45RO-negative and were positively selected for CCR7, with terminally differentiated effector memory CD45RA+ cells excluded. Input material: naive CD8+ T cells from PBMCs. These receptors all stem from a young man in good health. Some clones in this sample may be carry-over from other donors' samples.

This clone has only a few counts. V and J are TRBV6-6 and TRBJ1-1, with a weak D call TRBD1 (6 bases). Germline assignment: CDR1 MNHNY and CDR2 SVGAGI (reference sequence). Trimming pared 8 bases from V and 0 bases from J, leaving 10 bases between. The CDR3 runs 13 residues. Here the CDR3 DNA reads TGTGCCAGCGAGGGGGGAGTGAACACTGAAGCTTTCTTT. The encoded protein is CASEGGVNTEAFF.

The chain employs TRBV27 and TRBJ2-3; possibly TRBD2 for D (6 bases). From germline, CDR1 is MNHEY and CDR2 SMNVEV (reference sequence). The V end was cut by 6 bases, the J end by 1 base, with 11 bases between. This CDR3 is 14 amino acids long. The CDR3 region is CASSLKRGTDTQYF. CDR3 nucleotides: TGTGCCAGCAGCCTCAAGCGGGGCACAGATACGCAGTATTTT.

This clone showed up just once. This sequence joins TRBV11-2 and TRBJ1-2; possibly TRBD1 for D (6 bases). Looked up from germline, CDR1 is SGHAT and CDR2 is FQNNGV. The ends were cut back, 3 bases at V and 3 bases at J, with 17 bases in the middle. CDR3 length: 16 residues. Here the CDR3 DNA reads TGTGCCAGCAGCTTTAAGCCGGGGGCCGTTTACTATGGCTACACCTTC. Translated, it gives CASSFKPGAVYYGYTF.

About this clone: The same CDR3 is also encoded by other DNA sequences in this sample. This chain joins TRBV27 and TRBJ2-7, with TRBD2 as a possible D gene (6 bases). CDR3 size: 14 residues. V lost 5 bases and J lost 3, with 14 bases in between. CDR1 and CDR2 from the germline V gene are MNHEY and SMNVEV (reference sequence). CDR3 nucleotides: TGTGCCAGCAGTCCACGTGGGACTTTCTACGAGCAGTACTTC. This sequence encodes CASSPRGTFYEQYF.

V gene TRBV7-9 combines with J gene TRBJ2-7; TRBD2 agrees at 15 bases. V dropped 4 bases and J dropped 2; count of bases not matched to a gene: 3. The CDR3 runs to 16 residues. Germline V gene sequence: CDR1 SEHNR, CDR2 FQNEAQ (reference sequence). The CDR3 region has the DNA TGTGCCAGCAGCTCGTGGACTAGCGGGAGGGCCTACGAGCAGTACTTC. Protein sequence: CASSSWTSGRAYEQYF.

The chain's CDR3 is CASSPVDRSPHYEQYF. CDR3 DNA: TGTGCCAGCAGTCCCGTAGACCGCTCCCCCCACTACGAGCAGTACTTC. The chain has TRBV28 and TRBJ2-7; D not certain. The CDR3 totals 16 residues. Germline assignment: CDR1 MDHEN and CDR2 SYDVKM. With 5 bases removed from V and 3 bases from J, the gap between germline ends came to 20 bases.

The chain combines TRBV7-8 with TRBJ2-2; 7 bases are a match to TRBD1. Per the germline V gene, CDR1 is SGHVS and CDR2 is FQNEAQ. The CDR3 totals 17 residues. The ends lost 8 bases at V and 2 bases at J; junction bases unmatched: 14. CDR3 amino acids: CASAFPPRGRNTGELFF. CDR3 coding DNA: TGTGCCAGCGCCTTTCCGCCGAGGGGGCGCAACACCGGGGAGCTGTTTTTT.

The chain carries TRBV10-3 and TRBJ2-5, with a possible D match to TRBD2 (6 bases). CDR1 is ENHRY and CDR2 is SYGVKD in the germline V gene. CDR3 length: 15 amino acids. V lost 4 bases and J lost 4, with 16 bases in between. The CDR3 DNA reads TGTGCCATCAGTGGAACGGGACTCACCCCAGAGACCCAGTACTTC. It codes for CAISGTGLTPETQYF.

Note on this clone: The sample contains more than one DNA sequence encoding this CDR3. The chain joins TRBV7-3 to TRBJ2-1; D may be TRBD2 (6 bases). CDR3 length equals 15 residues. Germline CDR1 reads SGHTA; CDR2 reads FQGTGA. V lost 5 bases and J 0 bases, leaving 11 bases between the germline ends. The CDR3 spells CASSLGLSSYNEQFF. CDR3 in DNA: TGTGCCAGCAGCCTGGGACTCAGCTCCTACAATGAGCAGTTCTTC.